This T cell receptor beta chain was profiled in a study of shared clonotypes between healthy human individuals. The authors loaded roughly 180 ng DNA, 30,000 to 35,000 T cell genomes, into sorted-subset replicate PCRs. Repertoires were generated with immunoSEQ multiplex PCR, while TCRdb's copy carries only in-frame clones and drops some. This sample has over 1.4 million clones, with over 95% found just once. Concerning this clone: No antigen is known for it.

The study, taken as a whole, reports: Enrolling few donors narrowed the genetic and exposure-history diversity that was represented.

The CDR3 totals 17 residues. The ends lost 3 bases at V and 3 bases at J; junction bases unmatched: 8. Germline V gene sequence: CDR1 KGHSH, CDR2 LQKENI. The donor population consisted of healthy HIV-negative adults with no recent acute infections or vaccinations. Sequencing was performed on naive CD4+ T cells sorted from blood. The subset: CD45RA+ positively selected. The source of this sequence is a man aged 30 to 45 in good health. The chain couples TRBV18 to TRBJ2-7; 13 bases map to TRBD2. The CDR3 region is CASSPGLAGVVIYEQYF. In nucleotides, the CDR3 is TGTGCCAGCTCACCCGGACTAGCGGGAGTCGTAATCTACGAGCAGTACTTC.